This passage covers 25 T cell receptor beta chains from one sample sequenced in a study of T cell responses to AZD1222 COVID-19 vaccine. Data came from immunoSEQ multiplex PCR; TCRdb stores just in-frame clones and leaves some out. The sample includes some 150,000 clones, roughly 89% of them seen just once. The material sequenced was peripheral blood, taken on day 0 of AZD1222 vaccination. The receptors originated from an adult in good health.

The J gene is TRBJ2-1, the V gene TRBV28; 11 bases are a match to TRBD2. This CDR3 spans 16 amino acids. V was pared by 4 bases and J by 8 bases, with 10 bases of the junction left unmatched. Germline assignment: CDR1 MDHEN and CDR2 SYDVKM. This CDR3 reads CASSSSGTSGRDEQFF. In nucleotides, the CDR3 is TGTGCCAGCAGTTCCAGCGGGACTAGCGGACGGGATGAGCAGTTCTTC. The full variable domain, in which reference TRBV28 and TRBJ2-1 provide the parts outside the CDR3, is DVKVTQSSRYLVKRTGEKVFLECVQDMDHENMFWYRQDPGLGLRLIYFSYDVKMKEKGDIPEGYSVSREKKERFSLILESASTNQTSMYLCASSSSGTSGRDEQFFGPGTRLTVL.

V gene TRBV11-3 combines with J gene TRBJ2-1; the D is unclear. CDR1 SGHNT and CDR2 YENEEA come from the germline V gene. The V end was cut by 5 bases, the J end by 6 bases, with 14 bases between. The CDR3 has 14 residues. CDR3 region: CASSLLATANEQFF. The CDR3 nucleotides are TGTGCCAGCAGCCTATTAGCCACGGCCAATGAGCAGTTCTTC.

In nucleotides, the CDR3 is TGCGCCAGCAGCTTGGGGGGCTCCTACAATGAGCAGTTCTTC. Protein: CASSLGGSYNEQFF. The chain has TRBV5-1 and TRBJ2-1; D uncertain. CDR1 and CDR2 (germline): SGHRS, YFSETQ. Deletions cut 0 bases from V and 0 bases from J, with 4 bases between. The CDR3 consists of 14 residues.

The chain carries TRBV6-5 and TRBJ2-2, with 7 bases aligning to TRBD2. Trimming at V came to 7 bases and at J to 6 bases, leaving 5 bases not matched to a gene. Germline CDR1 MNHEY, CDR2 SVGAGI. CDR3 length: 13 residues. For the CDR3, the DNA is TGTGCCAGCACCTATCGGGGGGCCGGGGAGCTGTTTTTT. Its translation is CASTYRGAGELFF.

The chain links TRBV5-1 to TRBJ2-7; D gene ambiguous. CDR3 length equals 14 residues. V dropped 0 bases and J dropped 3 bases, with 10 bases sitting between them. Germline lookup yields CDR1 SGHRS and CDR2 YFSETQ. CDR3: CASSLDGSGYEQYF. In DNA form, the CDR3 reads TGCGCCAGCAGCTTGGATGGTAGTGGCTACGAGCAGTACTTC. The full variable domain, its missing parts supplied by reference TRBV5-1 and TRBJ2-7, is KAGVTQTPRYLIKTRGQQVTLSCSPISGHRSVSWYQQTPGQGLQFLFEYFSETQRNKGNFPGRFSGRQFSNSRSEMNVSTLELGDSALYLCASSLDGSGYEQYFGPGTRLTVT.

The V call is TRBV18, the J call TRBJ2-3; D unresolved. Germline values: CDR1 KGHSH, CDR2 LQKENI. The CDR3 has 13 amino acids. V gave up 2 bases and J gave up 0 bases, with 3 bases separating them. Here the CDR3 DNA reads TGTGCCAGCTCACCAGTAAGCACAGATACGCAGTATTTT. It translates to CASSPVSTDTQYF.

The CDR3 DNA reads TGTGCCAGCAGTTATCGTGGGCGGAACACAGATACGCAGTATTTT. It codes for CASSYRGRNTDTQYF. The chain couples TRBV6-5 to TRBJ2-3, with D uncertain. Germline CDR1 reads MNHEY; CDR2 reads SVGAGI. The CDR3 has 15 amino acids. V gave up 3 bases and J gave up 2 bases, with 12 bases separating them.

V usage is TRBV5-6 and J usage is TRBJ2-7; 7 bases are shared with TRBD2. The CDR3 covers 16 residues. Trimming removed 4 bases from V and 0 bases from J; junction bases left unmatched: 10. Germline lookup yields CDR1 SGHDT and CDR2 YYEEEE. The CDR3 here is CASSPQAGSSSYEQYF. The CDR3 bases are TGTGCCAGCAGCCCGCAAGCGGGATCCAGCTCCTACGAGCAGTACTTC.

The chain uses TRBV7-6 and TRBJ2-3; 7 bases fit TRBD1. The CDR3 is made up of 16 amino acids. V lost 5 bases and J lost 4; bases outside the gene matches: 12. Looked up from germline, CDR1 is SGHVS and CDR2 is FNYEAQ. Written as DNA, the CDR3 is TGTGCCAGCAGCCGACAACAGGGGACAGTAGCAGATACGCAGTATTTT. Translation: CASSRQQGTVADTQYF.

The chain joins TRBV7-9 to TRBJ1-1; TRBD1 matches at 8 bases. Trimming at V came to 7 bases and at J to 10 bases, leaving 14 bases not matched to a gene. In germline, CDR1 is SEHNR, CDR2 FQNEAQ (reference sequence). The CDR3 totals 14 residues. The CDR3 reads CASTRPQGAGGAFF. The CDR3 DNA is TGTGCCAGCACCCGTCCGCAGGGGGCCGGGGGAGCTTTCTTT.

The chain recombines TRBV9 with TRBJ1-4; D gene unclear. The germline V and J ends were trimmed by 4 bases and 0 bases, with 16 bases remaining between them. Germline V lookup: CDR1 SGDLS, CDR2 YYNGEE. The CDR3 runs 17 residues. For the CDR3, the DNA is TGTGCCAGCAGCCCCGAGGGAAGATTCGCAACTAATGAAAAACTGTTTTTT. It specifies CASSPEGRFATNEKLFF.

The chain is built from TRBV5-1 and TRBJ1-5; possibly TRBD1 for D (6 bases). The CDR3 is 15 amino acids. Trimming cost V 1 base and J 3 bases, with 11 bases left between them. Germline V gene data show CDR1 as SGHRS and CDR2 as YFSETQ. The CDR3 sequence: CASSLTTGHNQPQHF. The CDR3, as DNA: TGCGCCAGCAGCTTGACTACAGGGCACAATCAGCCCCAGCATTTT. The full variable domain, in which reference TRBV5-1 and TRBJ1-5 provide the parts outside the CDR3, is KAGVTQTPRYLIKTRGQQVTLSCSPISGHRSVSWYQQTPGQGLQFLFEYFSETQRNKGNFPGRFSGRQFSNSRSEMNVSTLELGDSALYLCASSLTTGHNQPQHFGDGTRLSIL.

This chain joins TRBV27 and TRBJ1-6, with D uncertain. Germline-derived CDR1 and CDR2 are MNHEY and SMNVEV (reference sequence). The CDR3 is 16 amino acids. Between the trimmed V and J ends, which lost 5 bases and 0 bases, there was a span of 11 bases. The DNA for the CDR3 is TGTGCCAGCAGTCCCTTGGGGAGCTCCTATAATTCACCCCTCCACTTT. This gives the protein CASSPLGSSYNSPLHF.

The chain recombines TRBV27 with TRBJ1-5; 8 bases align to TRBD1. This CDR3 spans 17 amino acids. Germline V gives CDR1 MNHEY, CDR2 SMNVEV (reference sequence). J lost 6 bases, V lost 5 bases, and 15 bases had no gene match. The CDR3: CASSTMAEAGGGQPQHF. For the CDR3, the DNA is TGTGCCAGCAGTACTATGGCGGAGGCAGGGGGCGGTCAGCCCCAGCATTTT.

CDR3 amino acids: CASSSNFNYNEQFF. In nucleotides, the CDR3 is TGTGCCAGCAGTTCCAATTTCAACTACAATGAGCAGTTCTTC. The rearrangement links TRBV28 to TRBJ2-1; D gene ambiguous. CDR1 and CDR2 from the germline V gene are MDHEN and SYDVKM. This CDR3 comprises 14 residues. Trimming took 4 bases from V and 3 from J, leaving 10 bases between them.

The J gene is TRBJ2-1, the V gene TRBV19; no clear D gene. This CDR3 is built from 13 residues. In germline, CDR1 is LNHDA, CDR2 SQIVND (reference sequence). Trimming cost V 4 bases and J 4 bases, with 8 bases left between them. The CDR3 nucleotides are TGTGCCAGTAGTACCACCCATTACAATGAGCAGTTCTTC. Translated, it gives CASSTTHYNEQFF.

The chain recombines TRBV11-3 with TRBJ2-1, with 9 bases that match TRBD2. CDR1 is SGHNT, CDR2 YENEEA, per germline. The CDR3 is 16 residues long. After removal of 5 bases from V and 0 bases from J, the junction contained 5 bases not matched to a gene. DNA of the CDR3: TGTGCCAGCAGCCCCGTTAGCGGGAGCTCCTACAATGAGCAGTTCTTC. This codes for CASSPVSGSSYNEQFF.

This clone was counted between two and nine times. In nucleotides, the CDR3 is TGTGCCAGCTCACCACCGGCAGGGAACACCGGGGAGCTGTTTTTT. This codes for CASSPPAGNTGELFF. This chain joins TRBV18 and TRBJ2-2; D is uncertain. V gave up 0 bases and J gave up 1 base, with 6 bases separating them. Germline CDR1 reads KGHSH; CDR2 reads LQKENI. This CDR3 contains 15 residues. Full variable domain (rest looked up from reference TRBV18 and TRBJ2-2): NAGVMQNPRHLVRRRGQEARLRCSPMKGHSHVYWYRQLPEEGLKFMVYLQKENIIDESGMPKERFSAEFPKEGPSILRIQQVVRGDSAAYFCASSPPAGNTGELFFGEGSRLTVL.

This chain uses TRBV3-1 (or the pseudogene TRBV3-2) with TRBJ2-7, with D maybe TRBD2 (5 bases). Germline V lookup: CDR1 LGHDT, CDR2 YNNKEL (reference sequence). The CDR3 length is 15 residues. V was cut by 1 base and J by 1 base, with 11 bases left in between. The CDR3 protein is CASSQVGRGSYEQYF. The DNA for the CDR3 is TGTGCCAGCAGCCAAGTAGGTCGGGGATCCTACGAGCAGTACTTC.

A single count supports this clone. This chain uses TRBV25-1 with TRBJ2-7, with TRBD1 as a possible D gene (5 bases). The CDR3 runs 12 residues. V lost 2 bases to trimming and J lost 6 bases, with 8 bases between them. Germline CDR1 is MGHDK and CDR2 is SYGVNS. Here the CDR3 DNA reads TGTGCCAGCAGTGAACAGGGTCTCGAGCAGTACTTC. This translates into CASSEQGLEQYF.

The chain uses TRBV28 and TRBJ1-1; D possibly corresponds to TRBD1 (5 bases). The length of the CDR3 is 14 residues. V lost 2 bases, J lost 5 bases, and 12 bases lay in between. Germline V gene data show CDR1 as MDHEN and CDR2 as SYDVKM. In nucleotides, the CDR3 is TGTGCCAGCAGTTTACAAAGGGCAGGGACTGAAGCTTTCTTT. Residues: CASSLQRAGTEAFF.

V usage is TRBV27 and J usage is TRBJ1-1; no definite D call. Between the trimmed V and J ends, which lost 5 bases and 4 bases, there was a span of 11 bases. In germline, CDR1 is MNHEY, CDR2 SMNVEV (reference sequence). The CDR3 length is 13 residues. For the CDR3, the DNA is TGTGCCAGCAGTCGTAGAGTCGGCACTGAAGCTTTCTTT. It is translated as CASSRRVGTEAFF.

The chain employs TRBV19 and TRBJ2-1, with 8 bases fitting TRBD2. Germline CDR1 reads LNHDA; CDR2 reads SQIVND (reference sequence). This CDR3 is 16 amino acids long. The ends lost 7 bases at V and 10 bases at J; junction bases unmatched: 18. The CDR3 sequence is CASTWRGEAGAGEQFF. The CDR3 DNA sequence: TGTGCCAGTACCTGGCGGGGGGAAGCGGGAGCGGGGGAGCAGTTCTTC.

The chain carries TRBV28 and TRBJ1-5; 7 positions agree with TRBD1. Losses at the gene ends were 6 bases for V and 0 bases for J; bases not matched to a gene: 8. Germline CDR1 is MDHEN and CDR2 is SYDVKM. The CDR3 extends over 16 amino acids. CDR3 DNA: TGTGCCAGCAGCCCTACAGGGGAAAATAGCAATCAGCCCCAGCATTTT. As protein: CASSPTGENSNQPQHF. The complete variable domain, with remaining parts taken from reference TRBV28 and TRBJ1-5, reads DVKVTQSSRYLVKRTGEKVFLECVQDMDHENMFWYRQDPGLGLRLIYFSYDVKMKEKGDIPEGYSVSREKKERFSLILESASTNQTSMYLCASSPTGENSNQPQHFGDGTRLSIL.

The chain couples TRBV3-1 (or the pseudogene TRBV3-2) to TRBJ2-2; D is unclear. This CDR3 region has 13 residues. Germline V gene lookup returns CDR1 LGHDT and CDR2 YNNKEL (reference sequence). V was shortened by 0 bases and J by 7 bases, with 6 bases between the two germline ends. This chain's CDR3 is CASSQDSGGELFF. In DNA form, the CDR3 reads TGTGCCAGCAGCCAAGATTCCGGCGGGGAGCTGTTTTTT.